A single sample gave rise to the 27 T cell receptor beta chains below, sequenced in a study of Tregs in tolerant kidney transplant recipients. Data came from immunoSEQ multiplex PCR; TCRdb stores just in-frame clones and leaves some out. The repertoire includes just under 65,000 clones, 95% to 98% of them detected once, and around 0.3% sits in the top ten. The specimen comprised Tregs from blood, sampled before the transplant. These receptor sequences come from a human donor who received a combined kidney and bone marrow transplant.

This chain uses TRBV11-1 with TRBJ2-1; TRBD2 might be the D (6 bases). V was trimmed by 4 bases and J by 3 bases, leaving 16 bases between them. The CDR3 totals 16 residues. The germline V gene encodes CDR1 SGHAT and CDR2 FQDESV (reference sequence). The CDR3 bases are TGTGCCAGCAGCTCCCCCCGTGGGGGGTTCTACAATGAGCAGTTCTTC. Translated, it gives CASSSPRGGFYNEQFF.

The chain couples TRBV7-3 to TRBJ2-2, with no clear D. V shed 2 bases and J shed 4 bases, with 5 bases lying between them. The germline V gene has CDR1 SGHTA and CDR2 FQGTGA. The length of the CDR3 is 13 residues. CDR3 nucleotides: TGTGCCAGCAGCTTATCGGTCACCGGGGAGCTGTTTTTT. Residues: CASSLSVTGELFF.

The chain has TRBV4-2 and TRBJ2-2; 13 bases align to TRBD2. Germline V gene sequence: CDR1 LGHNA, CDR2 YNFKEQ. CDR3 length: 16 residues. J gave up 7 bases and V 1 base, and 3 bases lay outside the gene matches. The CDR3 bases are TGTGCCAGCAGCCAAGTACTAGCGGGGGGGCACGGGGAGCTGTTTTTT. Translated: CASSQVLAGGHGELFF.

The rearrangement uses TRBV7-2 and TRBJ2-6; D gene unclear. Trimming left V 5 bases short and J 2 bases short, with 4 bases between. CDR1 SGHTA and CDR2 FQGNSA come from the germline V gene. The CDR3 is 13 amino acids. The CDR3 spells CASSPAGANVLTF. In DNA, the CDR3 is TGTGCCAGCAGCCCGGCTGGGGCCAACGTCCTGACTTTC.

This chain joins TRBV5-6 and TRBJ1-2; D is unclear. The CDR3 has 12 residues. The ends were cut back, 5 bases at V and 8 bases at J, with 13 bases in the middle. Germline-derived CDR1 and CDR2 are SGHDT and YYEEEE. The CDR3 region is CASRFGNRGYTF. In nucleotides, the CDR3 is TGTGCCAGCAGGTTCGGGAACCGCGGCTACACCTTC.

The chain recombines TRBV11-2 with TRBJ1-2; D is uncertain. V was pared by 2 bases and J by 8 bases, with 12 bases between. The germline V gene encodes CDR1 SGHAT and CDR2 FQNNGV. The CDR3 runs to 13 residues. CDR3 loop: CASSLLGRTGYTF. As DNA, the CDR3 is TGTGCCAGCAGCTTACTGGGCAGAACCGGCTACACCTTC.

The J gene is TRBJ2-5, the V gene TRBV19, with 11 bases lining up with TRBD2. This CDR3 is built from 18 residues. The germline CDR1 and CDR2 sequences are LNHDA and SQIVND (reference sequence). Unmatched junction bases numbered 11, after V lost 2 bases and J lost 3 bases. CDR3 sequence: CASSILRKTSGVKETQYF. CDR3 coding DNA: TGTGCCAGTAGTATACTCAGGAAGACTAGCGGGGTTAAAGAGACCCAGTACTTC.

This chain connects TRBV18 to TRBJ2-7, with D unresolved. The ends were cut back, 8 bases at V and 0 bases at J, with 8 bases in the middle. Per the germline V gene, CDR1 is KGHSH and CDR2 is LQKENI. CDR3 length equals 12 residues. This CDR3 reads CASAGGSYEQYF. CDR3 in DNA: TGTGCCAGCGCCGGTGGCTCCTACGAGCAGTACTTC.

The chain carries TRBV5-4 and TRBJ2-1, with D unclear. V was clipped by 1 base and J by 0 bases, with 8 bases between them. Germline V gene data show CDR1 as SGHNT and CDR2 as YYREEE (reference sequence). The CDR3 is made up of 15 amino acids. In nucleotides, the CDR3 is TGTGCCAGCAGCTTGAAAAAGAGCTCCTACAATGAGCAGTTCTTC. It yields the protein CASSLKKSSYNEQFF.

The chain links TRBV7-2 to TRBJ2-7; D gene unclear. Germline loops: CDR1 SGHTA, CDR2 FQGNSA. The CDR3 extends over 14 amino acids. The germline V and J ends were trimmed by 5 bases and 2 bases, with 13 bases remaining between them. The CDR3 coding sequence is TGTGCCAGCAGCCAAGGAGTTACAACCTACGAGCAGTACTTC. Amino acids: CASSQGVTTYEQYF. Using reference TRBV7-2 and TRBJ2-7 for the parts outside the CDR3, the full variable domain is GAGVSQSPSNKVTEKGKDVELRCDPISGHTALYWYRQSLGQGLEFLIYFQGNSAPDKSGLPSDRFSAERTGGSVSTLTIQRTQQEDSAVYLCASSQGVTTYEQYFGPGTRLTVT.

The J gene is TRBJ2-2, the V gene TRBV7-9, with 10 bases that match TRBD2. CDR3 size: 18 residues. From germline, CDR1 is SEHNR and CDR2 FQNEAQ (reference sequence). Trimming took 5 bases from V and 1 from J; bases not matched to a gene: 10. CDR3 bases: TGTGCCAGCAGCCTCGATCCCCGGACTAGCGGGAACACCGGGGAGCTGTTTTTT. As protein: CASSLDPRTSGNTGELFF.

V and J are TRBV5-1 and TRBJ1-1, with no clear D. CDR1 and CDR2 (germline): SGHRS, YFSETQ. The CDR3 has 14 residues. The V and J ends lost 1 base and 4 bases respectively, with 11 bases between them. CDR3 protein: CASSLWGGGTEAFF. In DNA form, the CDR3 reads TGCGCCAGCAGCTTGTGGGGTGGAGGCACTGAAGCTTTCTTT.

V gene TRBV7-2 combines with J gene TRBJ2-4, with 8 bases that match TRBD1. This CDR3 is built from 17 residues. Germline lookup yields CDR1 SGHTA and CDR2 FQGNSA. Trimming cost V 5 bases and J 1 base; bases outside gene matches: 10. The CDR3 DNA sequence: TGTGCCAGCAGCCCGGTAGCAGGGGGCTACGCCAAAAACATTCAGTACTTC. Translating it yields CASSPVAGGYAKNIQYF.

This clone appeared once. The chain recombines TRBV30 with TRBJ1-1; TRBD1 is a possible D gene (5 bases). Deletions cut 4 bases from V and 2 bases from J, with 11 bases between. CDR3 size: 13 residues. Germline V lookup: CDR1 GTSNPN, CDR2 SVGIG (reference sequence). The CDR3 DNA reads as TGTGCCTGGAAAGGGGATTTTAACACTGAAGCTTTCTTT. It translates to CAWKGDFNTEAFF.

The chain joins TRBV7-8 to TRBJ2-3; possible D gene TRBD2, 6 bases. The germline V gene has CDR1 SGHVS and CDR2 FQNEAQ. Trimming left V 3 bases short and J 4 bases short, with 8 bases between. The CDR3 length is 13 residues. This CDR3 reads CASSFGGPDTQYF. Here the CDR3 DNA reads TGTGCCAGCAGCTTCGGAGGGCCAGATACGCAGTATTTT.

The chain joins TRBV9 to TRBJ1-3; 7 bases match TRBD1. The trim removed 2 bases at V and 0 bases at J, leaving 11 bases unmatched. Germline V gene sequence: CDR1 SGDLS, CDR2 YYNGEE. This CDR3 region has 18 residues. CDR3 residues: CASSVTSMTGHSGNTIYF. The DNA of the CDR3 is TGTGCCAGCAGCGTGACCTCTATGACAGGGCACTCTGGAAACACCATATATTTT. The full variable domain, in which reference TRBV9 and TRBJ1-3 provide the parts outside the CDR3, is DSGVTQTPKHLITATGQRVTLRCSPRSGDLSVYWYQQSLDQGLQFLIQYYNGEERAKGNILERFSAQQFPDLHSELNLSSLELGDSALYFCASSVTSMTGHSGNTIYFGEGSWLTVV.

This chain's CDR3 is CASSVTSGGSTDTQYF. Written as DNA, the CDR3 is TGCGCCAGCAGCGTTACTAGCGGGGGGAGTACAGATACGCAGTATTTT. This sequence joins TRBV5-1 and TRBJ2-3; 12 nucleotides match TRBD2. Germline V gene data show CDR1 as SGHRS and CDR2 as YFSETQ. V dropped 4 bases and J dropped 3; count of bases not matched to a gene: 6. The CDR3 loop spans 16 amino acids.

The chain joins TRBV4-3 to TRBJ1-2; D remains unclear. There are 16 residues in the CDR3. CDR1 LGHNA and CDR2 YSLEER come from the germline V gene. V was cut by 1 base and J by 3 bases, with 15 bases left in between. As DNA, the CDR3 is TGCGCCAGCAGCCAAGGACCGCGTAGAGCGGACTATGGCTACACCTTC. Translation: CASSQGPRRADYGYTF.

This clone occurred once. This chain uses TRBV29-1 with TRBJ2-1, with D unclear. The CDR3 totals 12 residues. CDR1 is SQVTM, CDR2 ANQGSEA, per germline. The V end was cut by 4 bases, the J end by 8 bases, with 12 bases between. CDR3 loop: CSVVPLVHEQFF. CDR3 sequence (DNA): TGCAGCGTTGTTCCCCTAGTCCATGAGCAGTTCTTC.

The count of this clone is one. The chain links TRBV25-1 to TRBJ1-3, with 7 bases identical to TRBD1. Germline assignment: CDR1 MGHDK and CDR2 SYGVNS. The length of the CDR3 is 13 residues. Unmatched junction bases numbered 7, after V lost 6 bases and J lost 8 bases. The CDR3 nucleotides are TGTGCCAGCAGAACACCAGGGGGGCACACCATATATTTT. Its translation is CASRTPGGHTIYF.

J is TRBJ1-2 and V is TRBV23-1; D call uncertain. TRBV23-1 is recorded as an ORF, its role being uncertain. The CDR3 runs to 14 residues. V lost 0 bases, J lost 4 bases, and 9 bases lay in between. CDR3 nucleotide sequence: TGCGCCAGCAGTCAATCGGCGGACTGCTATGGCTACACCTTC. Translating it yields CASSQSADCYGYTF.

J is TRBJ2-5 and V is TRBV9; no definite D call. Germline CDR1 is SGDLS and CDR2 is YYNGEE. CDR3 length equals 15 residues. Trimming shortened V by 4 bases and J by 5 bases, and 18 bases separated the two germline ends. The CDR3 region is CASSSSGGIFETQYF. CDR3 DNA sequence: TGTGCCAGCAGCAGCTCCGGCGGCATATTTGAGACCCAGTACTTC.

The chain has TRBV19 and TRBJ1-1, with D perhaps matching TRBD1 (6 bases). Germline CDR1 LNHDA, CDR2 SQIVND (reference sequence). V was cut by 5 bases and J by 1 base, with 14 bases left in between. The CDR3 has 15 amino acids. Here the CDR3 reads CASSPLGQPNTEAFF. The CDR3 DNA follows: TGTGCCAGTAGTCCCCTTGGACAGCCGAACACTGAAGCTTTCTTT.

The rearrangement joins TRBV25-1 to TRBJ1-2; D is perhaps TRBD1 (5 bases). Germline-derived CDR1 and CDR2 are MGHDK and SYGVNS. There are 14 residues in the CDR3. The V gene lost 3 bases and the J gene lost 3 bases, with 11 bases spanning the gap. For the CDR3, the DNA is TGTGCCAGCAGTGAGACGGGGGTCTACTATGGCTACACCTTC. Translating gives CASSETGVYYGYTF.

The chain carries TRBV25-1 and TRBJ1-1; perhaps TRBD1 as D (6 bases). Germline V gene data show CDR1 as MGHDK and CDR2 as SYGVNS. Trimming took 5 bases from V and 5 from J, leaving 27 bases between them. The CDR3 loop spans 18 amino acids. CDR3 sequence: CASSFTQGIPTIGTEAFF. CDR3 bases: TGTGCCAGCAGTTTCACACAGGGCATACCCACCATTGGAACTGAAGCTTTCTTT.

The rearrangement joins TRBV2 to TRBJ1-1; D uncertain. CDR1 is SNHLY, CDR2 FYNNEI, per germline. The CDR3 loop spans 13 amino acids. Between the trimmed V and J ends, which lost 2 bases and 1 base, there was a span of 5 bases. CDR3 DNA: TGTGCCAGCAGTGAACAACAGAACACTGAAGCTTTCTTT. It specifies CASSEQQNTEAFF.

V gene TRBV18 combines with J gene TRBJ1-2; tentatively, D is TRBD1 (5 bases). There are 14 residues in the CDR3. The V gene lost 6 bases and the J gene lost 2 bases, with 13 bases spanning the gap. Germline lookup yields CDR1 KGHSH and CDR2 LQKENI. The CDR3 sequence is CASSRQPTNYGYTF. The CDR3, as DNA: TGTGCCAGCTCGCGACAGCCGACGAACTATGGCTACACCTTC.